In its sample, the clone carrying this TCR beta chain was seen a few times. The sample is drawn from a study of blood T cell repertoires in COVID-19. The wider study: Sites across the United States, Italy and Spain contributed samples from acute and convalescent COVID-19. PBMCs, B-cell-depleted T cells, or T cells were the source of the cDNA or gDNA that made up the material.

It was during active infection that Seattle patients were enrolled and then longitudinally followed. Per the study methods: Amplification of reference gene primers provided the estimated nucleated cell counts. Assay: immunoSEQ multiplex PCR; the TCRdb copy retains only in-frame clones and omits some. Clone size and the V and J calls come from that table; the DNA yielded D and trimming. Here the sample spans roughly 23,000 clones, about 89% being singletons. The V end lost 5 bases, the J end lost 7 bases, and 15 bases lay between the germline ends. The CDR3 extends over 15 amino acids. CDR1 is MNHNY, CDR2 SVGAGI, per germline (reference sequence).

The sequencing sample was made of peripheral blood. The V gene is TRBV6-6, the J gene TRBJ1-6; D perhaps matches TRBD1 (6 bases). This receptor was taken from a man aged 65-85 years with COVID-19, enrolled during active disease. For the CDR3, the DNA is TGTGCCAGCAGTAGGGGACAAGCTTACAATTCACCCCTCCACTTT. Residues: CASSRGQAYNSPLHF.